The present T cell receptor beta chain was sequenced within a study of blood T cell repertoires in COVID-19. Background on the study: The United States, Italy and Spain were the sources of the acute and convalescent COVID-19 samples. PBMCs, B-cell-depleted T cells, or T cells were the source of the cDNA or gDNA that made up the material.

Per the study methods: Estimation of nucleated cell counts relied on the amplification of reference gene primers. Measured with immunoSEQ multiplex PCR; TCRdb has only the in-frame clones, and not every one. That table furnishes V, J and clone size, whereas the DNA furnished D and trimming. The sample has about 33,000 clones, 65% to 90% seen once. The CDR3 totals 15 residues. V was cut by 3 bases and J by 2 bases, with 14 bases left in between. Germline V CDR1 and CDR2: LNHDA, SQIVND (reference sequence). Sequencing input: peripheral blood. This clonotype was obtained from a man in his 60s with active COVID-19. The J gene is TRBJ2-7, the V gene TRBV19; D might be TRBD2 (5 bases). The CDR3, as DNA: TGTGCCAGTAGTATCCGCTGGGAGTGGGCCTACGAGCAGTACTTC. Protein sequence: CASSIRWEWAYEQYF.